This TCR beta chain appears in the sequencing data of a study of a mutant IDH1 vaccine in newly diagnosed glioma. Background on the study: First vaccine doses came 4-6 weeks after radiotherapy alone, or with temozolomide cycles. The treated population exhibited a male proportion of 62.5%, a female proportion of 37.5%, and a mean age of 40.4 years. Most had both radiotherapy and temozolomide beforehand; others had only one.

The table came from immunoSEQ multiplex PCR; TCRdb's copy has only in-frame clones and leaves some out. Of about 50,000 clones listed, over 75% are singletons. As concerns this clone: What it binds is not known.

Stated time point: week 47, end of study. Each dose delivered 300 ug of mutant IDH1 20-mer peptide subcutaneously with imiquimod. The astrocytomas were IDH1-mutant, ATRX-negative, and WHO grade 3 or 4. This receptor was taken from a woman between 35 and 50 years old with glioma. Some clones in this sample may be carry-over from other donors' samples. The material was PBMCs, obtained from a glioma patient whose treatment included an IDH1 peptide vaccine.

The DNA for the CDR3 is TGTGCCAGTTGGGGGCAGGGTCTTAAAGCTTTCTTT. Amino acids: CASWGQGLKAFF. The rearrangement joins TRBV19 to TRBJ1-1; D might be TRBD1 (6 bases). Germline V CDR1 and CDR2: LNHDA, SQIVND (reference sequence). CDR3 length: 12 amino acids. V shed 8 bases and J shed 9 bases, with 16 bases lying between them.